This T cell receptor beta chain was documented in a study of T cell repertoires in cytomegalovirus infection. TCRdb re-analysed the reads in MiXCR, keeping a single row per CDR3 protein. The table records 370,000 or so distinct CDR3 sequences, approximately 30% of them present only once. As regards this clonotype: Its antigen is not known.

The CDR3 contains 16 residues. The V gene's germline CDR1 is LNHDA and CDR2 SQIVND (reference sequence). V gave up 1 base and J gave up 5 bases; unmatched junction bases: 4. This rearrangement joins TRBV19 to TRBJ2-1, with 11 bases fitting TRBD1. This sequence was found in a human donor in good health (CMV status not recorded). Some clones in this sample may be carry-over from other donors' samples. The sequenced sample was cultured PBMCs, obtained from culture after CMV antigen stimulation. The CDR3 is CASSIAGQGVHNEQFF. The CDR3 DNA sequence: TGTGCCAGTAGTATAGCGGGACAGGGGGTACACAATGAGCAGTTCTTC.